This TCR beta chain was recovered during a study of PD-1 blockade in mismatch repair-deficient tumors. Study-wide context: Enrolled about 2012-2016, patients had progressing, pretreated mismatch repair-deficient cancers of 11 to 13 types.

Sequencing was performed with immunoSEQ multiplex PCR; in TCRdb, only in-frame clones are kept and a portion is missing. The data show some 120,000 clones, about three quarters seen once. This clone was seen ten or more times. The J segment lost 5 bases and the V segment lost 8 bases, leaving 11 bases of the junction unmatched. The CDR3 covers 15 residues. The germline V gene has CDR1 WSHSY and CDR2 SAAADI. The chain links TRBV10-2 to TRBJ1-4; 7 bases are a match to TRBD1. Sample: peripheral blood, taken 60 weeks after starting pembrolizumab. This clonotype originated in an adult with mismatch repair-deficient cancer. The CDR3 spells CASLGGPGGNEKLFF. For the CDR3, the DNA is TGCGCCAGCTTAGGAGGTCCAGGGGGAAATGAAAAACTGTTTTTT.